This T cell receptor (beta chain) was recorded in a study of CD8 T cells in Susac syndrome. It was with random hexamers that roughly 0.5 to 1 ug RNA was reverse transcribed. The authors amplified TCR beta CDR3 across 54 Vbeta and 13 Jbeta using immunoSEQ multiplex PCR. TCRdb passed the immunoSEQ multiplex PCR reads through MiXCR, listing each CDR3 protein once. Of approximately 300,000 distinct CDR3 sequences in the sample, about 88% are singletons; the top ten hold about 0.17%. Trimming at V came to 7 bases and at J to 3 bases, leaving 20 bases not matched to a gene. The germline gives CDR1 DFQATT, CDR2 SNEGSKA (reference sequence). The CDR3 is 17 amino acids.

This receptor was identified in a human donor with multiple sclerosis. Sequences were obtained from CD8+ T cells from PBMCs. The chain employs TRBV20-1 and TRBJ1-1; 7 nucleotides match TRBD1. This CDR3 is CSGGTAQRLRWYTEAFF. As DNA, the CDR3 is TGCAGTGGAGGGACAGCGCAAAGGTTGAGGTGGTACACTGAAGCTTTCTTT.